The clone carrying this TCR beta chain was recorded many times. No antigen is known for it. This sample was taken from a study of T-cell memory formation after mild COVID-19. Study in general: Most TCR clusters belonged to a single donor.

TCRdb called the 5' RACE reads again in MiXCR, with one record for every CDR3 protein. The table includes around 390,000 distinct CDR3 sequences, roughly 15% detected once. Study results and caveats: Nothing confirmed that second-wave clones peaking on day 37 were specific for SARS-CoV-2.

Trimming at V came to 4 bases and at J to 5 bases, leaving 0 bases not matched to a gene. CDR3 length: 12 amino acids. CDR1 is SGHDN and CDR2 is FVKESK in the germline V gene. V and J are TRBV14 and TRBJ2-5, with 8 positions matching TRBD2. What was sequenced was PBMCs or a T cell subset sorted from them (not recorded which). This clonotype was obtained from a man between 18 and 29 years old who had mild COVID-19 (a few samples of this study predate the infection). Cell type and time point are not known. The CDR3 here is CASSRGGETQYF. CDR3 DNA: TGTGCCAGCAGCCGCGGGGGGGAGACCCAGTACTTC.